What follows are 30 T cell receptor beta chains derived from one specimen sequenced in a study of blood T cells in healthy people across ages. Then a second PCR, running roughly 7 to 11 cycles, was carried out with a sample-barcoded 5' primer and a J-beta primer mix. TCRdb reprocessed the 5' RACE reads via MiXCR and lists one record per CDR3 protein. This table holds roughly 2 million distinct CDR3 sequences, around 50% found once. Sequenced sample: blood. These receptors all stem from a woman in her thirties or forties in good health.

The chain uses TRBV7-9 and TRBJ2-7; either TRBD1 or TRBD2 may supply D (5 bases each). Trimming removed 5 bases from V and 0 bases from J, with 14 bases in between. The CDR3 covers 15 residues. Germline-derived CDR1 and CDR2 are SEHNR and FQNEAQ (reference sequence). CDR3 nucleotides: TGTGCCAGCAGCCCTCTGGGGGTAAACTCCTACGAGCAGTACTTC. Its translation: CASSPLGVNSYEQYF.

This chain uses TRBV6-2 or TRBV6-3 with TRBJ2-7, with D maybe TRBD1 (5 bases). V gave up 7 bases and J gave up 2 bases, with 12 bases separating them. Germline V gene data show CDR1 as MNHEY and CDR2 as SVGEGT. The CDR3 totals 13 residues. The CDR3: CASKQANTYEQYF. DNA of the CDR3: TGTGCCAGCAAACAGGCAAATACCTACGAGCAGTACTTC.

The rearrangement uses TRBV6-2 or TRBV6-3 and TRBJ2-7; 7 bases are a match to TRBD1. Germline loops: CDR1 MNHEY, CDR2 SVGEGT. Trimming took 2 bases from V and 1 from J; bases not matched to a gene: 2. The CDR3 length is 14 residues. Here the CDR3 DNA reads TGTGCCAGCAGTTACGTGGGACAGTCCTACGAGCAGTACTTC. It encodes CASSYVGQSYEQYF.

The gene calls are TRBV20-1 and TRBJ2-3, with a tentative D call TRBD1 (6 bases). Germline values: CDR1 DFQATT, CDR2 SNEGSKA (reference sequence). The V gene lost 6 bases and the J gene lost 3 bases, with 16 bases spanning the gap. This CDR3 has 14 residues. For the CDR3, the DNA is TGCAGTGCCAAGATAGGGGGTGAGACAGATACGCAGTATTTT. This sequence encodes CSAKIGGETDTQYF.

The V gene is TRBV7-6, the J gene TRBJ2-6, with no clear D. Trimming stripped 5 bases from V and 2 bases from J, with 13 bases between. The CDR3 is made up of 16 amino acids. The germline V gene encodes CDR1 SGHVS and CDR2 FNYEAQ. CDR3 region: CASSEADETGANVLTF. CDR3 DNA: TGTGCCAGCAGCGAGGCGGATGAGACTGGGGCCAACGTCCTGACTTTC.

The gene calls are TRBV7-9 and TRBJ2-7; 7 nucleotides align to TRBD1. The ends lost 1 base at V and 9 bases at J; junction bases unmatched: 12. Germline CDR1 SEHNR, CDR2 FQNEAQ (reference sequence). The CDR3 has 15 amino acids. The CDR3 sequence: CASSLGQGHPWGQYF. The CDR3, as DNA: TGTGCCAGCAGCTTAGGACAGGGCCATCCCTGGGGGCAGTACTTC.

Remarks on this clonotype: The junction departs from germline at one end; a sequencing error may be responsible. The V and J genes are TRBV20-1 and TRBJ2-1; 10 nucleotides line up with TRBD2. CDR1 DFQATT and CDR2 SNEGSKA come from the germline V gene (reference sequence). The CDR3 has 15 amino acids. CDR3 DNA: TGCAGTGCTAGCAGCGGGGGGGCATCAGGAAATGATCAGTTCTTC. It codes for CSASSGGASGNDQFF.

The table lists this clonotype with a few counts. This chain links TRBV12-3 or TRBV12-4 with TRBJ1-2, with D possibly being TRBD1 (5 bases). The CDR3 consists of 13 residues. Trimming left V 2 bases short and J 6 bases short, with 10 bases between. In DNA form, the CDR3 reads TGTGCCAGCAGTTTACCAGGGAGGAATGGCTACACCTTC. It encodes CASSLPGRNGYTF.

This clonotype appeared once. V gene TRBV11-2 combines with J gene TRBJ2-3; D is perhaps TRBD2 (6 bases). In germline, CDR1 is SGHAT, CDR2 FQNNGV. The ends were cut back, 7 bases at V and 6 bases at J, with 20 bases in the middle. The CDR3 spans 15 residues. The chain's CDR3 is CASKLDGEAQDTQYF. The CDR3 bases are TGTGCCAGCAAACTCGACGGGGAGGCGCAGGATACGCAGTATTTT.

This chain joins TRBV5-1 and TRBJ1-2; D may be TRBD1 (6 bases). This CDR3 spans 17 amino acids. V was shortened by 0 bases and J by 3 bases, with 18 bases between the two germline ends. Germline V lookup: CDR1 SGHRS, CDR2 YFSETQ. DNA for the CDR3: TGCGCCAGCAGCTTGGTTCCCCCCCCGGGGGCTGACTATGGCTACACCTTC. It is translated as CASSLVPPPGADYGYTF.

V and J are TRBV10-3 and TRBJ1-4; D remains unclear. The germline gives CDR1 ENHRY, CDR2 SYGVKD. The CDR3 consists of 13 residues. With 3 bases removed from V and 5 bases from J, the gap between germline ends came to 7 bases. CDR3 DNA sequence: TGTGCCATCAGTGACAGGCTGAATGAAAAACTGTTTTTT. Amino acids: CAISDRLNEKLFF.

A few counts support this clonotype. This sequence joins TRBV7-2 and TRBJ1-2, with 9 bases fitting TRBD1. The junction had 14 bases not matched to a gene; V was cut back by 5 bases and J by 4 bases. CDR1 SGHTA and CDR2 FQGNSA come from the germline V gene. This CDR3 region has 17 residues. The CDR3 nucleotides read TGTGCCAGCAGCGCCCCGGGGACAGGGCGCCGGCTCTATGGCTACACCTTC. Amino acid sequence: CASSAPGTGRRLYGYTF. Supplemented by reference TRBV7-2 and TRBJ1-2, the full variable domain reads GAGVSQSPSNKVTEKGKDVELRCDPISGHTALYWYRQSLGQGLEFLIYFQGNSAPDKSGLPSDRFSAERTGGSVSTLTIQRTQQEDSAVYLCASSAPGTGRRLYGYTFGSGTRLTVV.

This chain links TRBV5-1 with TRBJ2-7; D is undetermined. The V gene's germline CDR1 is SGHRS and CDR2 YFSETQ. V was clipped by 0 bases and J by 2 bases, with 9 bases between them. This CDR3 comprises 14 residues. The CDR3 reads CASSLVGSAYEQYF. Here the CDR3 DNA reads TGCGCCAGCAGCTTGGTGGGGTCTGCCTACGAGCAGTACTTC.

The genes are TRBV9 and TRBJ2-3; D is possibly TRBD2 (5 bases). The CDR3 consists of 14 residues. The V gene's germline CDR1 is SGDLS and CDR2 YYNGEE. Deletions cut 5 bases from V and 3 bases from J, with 13 bases between. CDR3 sequence: CASRRAQSTDTQYF. In DNA form, the CDR3 reads TGTGCCAGCAGGCGGGCTCAATCTACAGATACGCAGTATTTT.

On this clonotype itself: A junction end diverges from the germline sequence, so it may reflect a read error. The chain joins TRBV7-2 to TRBJ2-5; 9 nucleotides align to TRBD1. The J call is uncertain, as TRBJ2-7 better fits the DNA end. CDR1 and CDR2 (germline): SGHTA, FQGNSA. The CDR3 covers 15 residues. The CDR3: CAGSSAGTGIYEQYF. The CDR3 DNA sequence: TGTGCCGGCAGCTCCGCAGGGACAGGGATCTACGAGCAGTACTTC.

This chain uses TRBV5-1 with TRBJ2-5, with D possibly TRBD1 on 6 matching bases. CDR1 and CDR2 from the germline V gene are SGHRS and YFSETQ. The V gene lost 4 bases and the J gene lost 3 bases, with 16 bases spanning the gap. This CDR3 comprises 15 residues. The CDR3 reads CASSRAPGDKETQYF. CDR3 DNA: TGCGCCAGCAGCCGAGCCCCTGGGGACAAAGAGACCCAGTACTTC.

The chain employs TRBV20-1 and TRBJ1-2; 7 nucleotides match TRBD1. In germline, CDR1 is DFQATT, CDR2 SNEGSKA (reference sequence). Trimming removed 6 bases from V and 13 bases from J; junction bases left unmatched: 11. The CDR3 covers 11 residues. This CDR3 is CSATQDRDVTF. The CDR3 bases are TGCAGTGCGACACAAGACAGGGATGTCACCTTC.

The gene calls are TRBV20-1 and TRBJ1-2; D is undetermined. The germline gives CDR1 DFQATT, CDR2 SNEGSKA (reference sequence). The CDR3 sequence is 15 residues long. Trimming stripped 1 base from V and 2 bases from J, with 14 bases between. CDR3 in DNA: TGCAGTGCTAGAGCCCCGGGAGGGAACAACTATGGCTACACCTTC. Its protein is CSARAPGGNNYGYTF.

This clonotype was detected a few times. The chain recombines TRBV5-1 with TRBJ1-2, with D perhaps matching TRBD1 (6 bases). Germline V gene sequence: CDR1 SGHRS, CDR2 YFSETQ. Trimming pared 5 bases from V and 0 bases from J, leaving 17 bases between. The CDR3 runs to 16 residues. For the CDR3, the DNA is TGCGCCAGCAGGCCAGGACAGTCTTTAGCTAACTATGGCTACACCTTC. Protein: CASRPGQSLANYGYTF.

This clonotype was observed a handful of times. The junction does not match germline at one end; this may be a read error. The rearrangement uses TRBV7-7 and TRBJ2-5; TRBD2 matches at 15 bases. CDR3 length: 21 residues. In germline, CDR1 is SSHAT, CDR2 FNYEAQ (reference sequence). The CDR3 here is CASSYRFNDWTSGGAQETQYF. The CDR3 nucleotides read TGTGCTAGCAGCTATCGTTTCAATGACTGGACTAGCGGGGGGGCCCAAGAGACCCAGTACTTC.

This sequence joins TRBV4-1 and TRBJ2-5, with a possible D match to TRBD1 (5 bases). Germline loops: CDR1 MGHRA, CDR2 YSYEKL. The CDR3 is 15 residues long. V was cut by 6 bases and J by 2 bases, with 16 bases left in between. The CDR3 nucleotides are TGCGCCAGCAGGTCCGTGCACGACAGACAAGAGACCCAGTACTTC. Translation: CASRSVHDRQETQYF.

The rearrangement links TRBV7-9 to TRBJ2-7; D gene uncertain. Deletions cut 6 bases from V and 0 bases from J, with 9 bases between. The CDR3 runs 13 residues. Per germline, CDR1 SEHNR and CDR2 FQNEAQ (reference sequence). Written as DNA, the CDR3 is TGTGCCAGCAGACCTTTCCACTCCTACGAGCAGTACTTC. Its protein product is CASRPFHSYEQYF.

The chain carries TRBV5-1 and TRBJ1-5; D possibly corresponds to TRBD1 (5 bases). Between the trimmed V and J ends, which lost 4 bases and 4 bases, there was a span of 18 bases. Germline V gene data show CDR1 as SGHRS and CDR2 as YFSETQ. The CDR3 has 16 amino acids. CDR3 sequence (DNA): TGCGCCAGCAGCCCATCCGGCGGGGCACGAAATCAGCCCCAGCATTTT. Amino acid sequence: CASSPSGGARNQPQHF.

The chain recombines TRBV5-4 with TRBJ1-2, with 9 nucleotides matching TRBD1. Unmatched junction bases numbered 6, after V lost 1 base and J lost 5 bases. The CDR3 is made up of 15 amino acids. In germline, CDR1 is SGHNT, CDR2 YYREEE (reference sequence). The CDR3, as DNA: TGTGCCAGCAGCTTGTGGGACAGGGTACCTTATGGCTACACCTTC. Residues: CASSLWDRVPYGYTF. The full variable domain, in which reference TRBV5-4 and TRBJ1-2 provide the parts outside the CDR3, is ETGVTQSPTHLIKTRGQQVTLRCSSQSGHNTVSWYQQALGQGPQFIFQYYREEENGRGNFPPRFSGLQFPNYSSELNVNALELDDSALYLCASSLWDRVPYGYTFGSGTRLTVV.

The rearrangement joins TRBV20-1 to TRBJ1-2, with unresolved D. CDR1 and CDR2 (germline): DFQATT, SNEGSKA (reference sequence). V lost 0 bases to trimming and J lost 4 bases, with 6 bases between them. CDR3 length: 12 amino acids. In DNA form, the CDR3 reads TGCAGTGCTAGAGATCCCCCCTATGGCTACACCTTC. Protein: CSARDPPYGYTF.

J is TRBJ1-2 and V is TRBV28, with D possibly TRBD1 on 6 matching bases. From germline, CDR1 is MDHEN and CDR2 SYDVKM. Deletions cut 2 bases from V and 6 bases from J, with 13 bases between. The CDR3 has 14 residues. This chain's CDR3 is CASSLNRVIDGYTF. The CDR3 DNA reads TGTGCCAGCAGTTTAAACAGGGTGATCGATGGCTACACCTTC.

The CDR3: CASSVLQGGTEAFF. The CDR3, as DNA: TGTGCCAGCAGTGTTTTGCAGGGGGGGACTGAAGCTTTCTTT. J is TRBJ1-1 and V is TRBV12-3 or TRBV12-4, with 7 bases that match TRBD1. V shed 5 bases and J 5 bases; nucleotides not matched to a gene: 8. This CDR3 contains 14 residues.

The rearrangement links TRBV5-1 to TRBJ2-1; D unclear. The CDR3 sequence is 13 residues long. V dropped 5 bases and J dropped 6 bases, with 12 bases sitting between them. Germline CDR1 reads SGHRS; CDR2 reads YFSETQ. The CDR3: CASSGREFNEQFF. CDR3 bases: TGCGCCAGCAGTGGTCGAGAATTCAATGAGCAGTTCTTC.

The chain is built from TRBV2 and TRBJ1-1; TRBD1 agrees at 7 bases. V gave up 10 bases and J gave up 0 bases; unmatched junction bases: 11. Germline V gene lookup returns CDR1 SNHLY and CDR2 FYNNEI. The length of the CDR3 is 15 residues. The CDR3 sequence: CAKERQGNMNTEAFF. The CDR3 nucleotides read TGTGCCAAAGAGAGACAGGGAAACATGAACACTGAAGCTTTCTTT.

This rearrangement joins TRBV4-1 to TRBJ1-2; unclear D gene. CDR3 length: 17 amino acids. Trimming took 0 bases from V and 0 from J, leaving 14 bases between them. Germline-derived CDR1 and CDR2 are MGHRA and YSYEKL. CDR3 coding DNA: TGCGCCAGCAGCCAAGATAATCGTTCAGGAGCTAACTATGGCTACACCTTC. It translates to CASSQDNRSGANYGYTF.